The next 17 T cell receptor beta chains were all read from a single sample in a study of cytomegalovirus exposure and HLA in healthy donors. Use of 60 Vbeta and 13 Jbeta primers characterized the PCR. Sequenced by immunoSEQ multiplex PCR; TCRdb stores in-frame clones only, minus some. Found here are around 140,000 clones, 78% of them singletons; the top ten hold 2.5% to 3.5%. The sequenced sample was PBMCs. The receptors were gathered from a female donor in good health and CMV-seronegative.

The V call is TRBV18, the J call TRBJ2-3; 9 bases agree with TRBD2. The CDR3 sequence is 15 residues long. The V gene's germline CDR1 is KGHSH and CDR2 LQKENI. V shed 6 bases and J 3 bases; nucleotides not matched to a gene: 7. The CDR3 reads CASSLAGGRTDTQYF. The CDR3 region has the DNA TGTGCCAGCTCCTTGGCGGGAGGGCGGACAGATACGCAGTATTTT.

V usage is TRBV19 and J usage is TRBJ1-5, with unresolved D. This CDR3 is built from 14 residues. Trimming removed 7 bases from V and 1 base from J, with 11 bases in between. The V gene's germline CDR1 is LNHDA and CDR2 SQIVND (reference sequence). CDR3 sequence: CASTEVLSNQPQHF. In nucleotides, the CDR3 is TGTGCCAGTACAGAGGTGTTAAGCAATCAGCCCCAGCATTTT.

V usage is TRBV9 and J usage is TRBJ1-3; D is unresolved. The CDR3 is 14 residues long. Deletions cut 0 bases from V and 8 bases from J, with 12 bases between. Germline-derived CDR1 and CDR2 are SGDLS and YYNGEE. The CDR3 DNA reads TGTGCCAGCAGCGTAGGAAGCCGTAGTGACACCATATATTTT. This translates into CASSVGSRSDTIYF.

V usage is TRBV29-1 and J usage is TRBJ2-1, with 9 bases matching TRBD1. Germline V lookup: CDR1 SQVTM, CDR2 ANQGSEA. The trim removed 4 bases at V and 0 bases at J, leaving 4 bases unmatched. CDR3 length: 15 residues. The CDR3, as DNA: TGCAGCGTTGTGGGGACAGGGAGCTCCTACAATGAGCAGTTCTTC. Translated, it gives CSVVGTGSSYNEQFF.

The CDR3 sequence: CASSPYSGRALYEQYF. The CDR3 DNA is TGTGCCAGCAGTCCCTACAGCGGGAGGGCCCTCTACGAGCAGTACTTC. The chain employs TRBV27 and TRBJ2-7; TRBD2 agrees at 10 bases. CDR3 length equals 16 residues. The V gene's germline CDR1 is MNHEY and CDR2 SMNVEV (reference sequence). Losses at the gene ends were 5 bases for V and 3 bases for J; bases not matched to a gene: 10.

This chain connects TRBV4-2 to TRBJ2-2; the match to TRBD2 covers 9 bases. Germline V CDR1 and CDR2: LGHNA, YNFKEQ. The CDR3 length is 17 residues. The J segment lost 2 bases and the V segment lost 7 bases, leaving 11 bases of the junction unmatched. The CDR3 reads CASTKSNSGSNTGELFF. CDR3 bases: TGTGCCAGCACCAAATCGAATAGCGGGAGTAACACCGGGGAGCTGTTTTTT.

V and J are TRBV5-6 and TRBJ1-5; TRBD1 agrees at 7 bases. Germline V gene sequence: CDR1 SGHDT, CDR2 YYEEEE. Losses at the gene ends were 1 base for V and 4 bases for J; bases not matched to a gene: 5. CDR3 length equals 15 residues. The CDR3 is CASSLRGGGNQPQHF. CDR3 nucleotide sequence: TGTGCCAGCAGCTTGCGAGGGGGCGGGAATCAGCCCCAGCATTTT.

The chain uses TRBV9 and TRBJ1-1; 10 nucleotides line up with TRBD1. Trimming cost V 4 bases and J 8 bases; bases outside gene matches: 11. This CDR3 has 15 residues. Per the germline V gene, CDR1 is SGDLS and CDR2 is YYNGEE. In nucleotides, the CDR3 is TGTGCCAGCAGCCCCGGGGACGGGGACAGGGGCGAAGCTTTCTTT. Amino acid sequence: CASSPGDGDRGEAFF.

The chain combines TRBV4-2 with TRBJ1-1, with D tentatively TRBD1 (5 bases). The V gene's germline CDR1 is LGHNA and CDR2 YNFKEQ. The V end lost 0 bases, the J end lost 7 bases, and 15 bases lay between the germline ends. The CDR3 is 15 amino acids. CDR3 region: CASSQEGRGGVEAFF. For the CDR3, the DNA is TGTGCCAGCAGCCAAGAAGGTAGGGGTGGGGTTGAAGCTTTCTTT.

The rearrangement uses TRBV30 and TRBJ1-5; 8 bases line up with TRBD1. Per the germline V gene, CDR1 is GTSNPN and CDR2 is SVGIG (reference sequence). CDR3 length equals 14 residues. After removal of 1 base from V and 5 bases from J, the junction contained 4 bases not matched to a gene. CDR3 sequence: CAWSGQGSDQPQHF. In nucleotides, the CDR3 is TGTGCCTGGAGTGGACAGGGGTCGGATCAGCCCCAGCATTTT.

In this sample, this clone turned up once. The V and J genes are TRBV10-3 and TRBJ1-1, with TRBD1 as a possible D gene (6 bases). CDR1 is ENHRY, CDR2 SYGVKD, per germline. The CDR3 covers 14 residues. V lost 8 bases and J 0 bases, leaving 13 bases between the germline ends. The CDR3 DNA sequence: TGTGCCATCGGTGGTGGGGGCTTGAACACTGAAGCTTTCTTT. This sequence encodes CAIGGGGLNTEAFF.

The chain joins TRBV30 to TRBJ2-5, with D perhaps TRBD1 (5 bases). V was shortened by 4 bases and J by 2 bases, with 14 bases between the two germline ends. Germline CDR1 GTSNPN, CDR2 SVGIG (reference sequence). The CDR3 extends over 14 amino acids. CDR3 bases: TGTGCCTGGAATACCGGAAGGGGTCAAGAGACCCAGTACTTC. It encodes CAWNTGRGQETQYF.

The rearrangement uses TRBV5-8 and TRBJ1-5, with TRBD1 identical over 8 bases. Per germline, CDR1 SGHTS and CDR2 YDEGEE. V lost 2 bases to trimming and J lost 2 bases; unmatched junction nucleotides: 12. CDR3 length: 18 residues. The CDR3 reads CASSFLTGAVFGNQPQHF. The CDR3 DNA follows: TGTGCCAGCAGCTTTTTGACAGGGGCGGTGTTTGGCAATCAGCCCCAGCATTTT. The complete variable domain, with remaining parts taken from reference TRBV5-8 and TRBJ1-5, reads EAGVTQSPTHLIKTRGQQATLRCSPISGHTSVYWYQQALGLGLQFLLWYDEGEERNRGNFPPRFSGRQFPNYSSELNVNALELEDSALYLCASSFLTGAVFGNQPQHFGDGTRLSIL.

This chain connects TRBV19 to TRBJ1-5; D may be TRBD1 (6 bases). V lost 1 base, J lost 4 bases, and 17 bases lay in between. The CDR3 length is 17 residues. Germline-derived CDR1 and CDR2 are LNHDA and SQIVND (reference sequence). This CDR3 is CASSIVGYRDPNQPQHF. As DNA, the CDR3 is TGTGCCAGTAGTATAGTCGGGTACAGGGATCCTAATCAGCCCCAGCATTTT.

The V and J genes are TRBV28 and TRBJ1-2, with 8 bases identical to TRBD1. Germline values: CDR1 MDHEN, CDR2 SYDVKM. The CDR3 runs to 13 residues. Trimming at V came to 6 bases and at J to 4 bases, leaving 4 bases not matched to a gene. DNA of the CDR3: TGTGCCAGCAGCCTACAGGGGGGCTATGGCTACACCTTC. Protein sequence: CASSLQGGYGYTF.

The V and J genes are TRBV28 and TRBJ2-3; 10 bases are shared with TRBD2. V shed 3 bases, J shed 2 bases, and the junction held 8 bases outside the gene matches. The CDR3 has 17 amino acids. Germline V lookup: CDR1 MDHEN, CDR2 SYDVKM. The CDR3 loop is CASSFDWTSGLTDTQYF. The CDR3 region has the DNA TGTGCCAGCAGTTTCGACTGGACTAGCGGCCTCACAGATACGCAGTATTTT.

The chain uses TRBV28 and TRBJ1-4; no clear D gene. V lost 3 bases and J 0 bases, leaving 8 bases between the germline ends. The CDR3 is made up of 15 amino acids. In germline, CDR1 is MDHEN, CDR2 SYDVKM. The CDR3 nucleotides read TGTGCCAGCAGTTTTACGGGAGCAACTAATGAAAAACTGTTTTTT. It is translated as CASSFTGATNEKLFF.